Below are 8 T cell receptor beta chains sequenced from a single sample in a study of blood T cell repertoires in COVID-19. Sequencing used immunoSEQ multiplex PCR; TCRdb keeps in-frame clones, though not all of them. Of about 200,000 clones listed, 85% to 90% are singletons. Specimen: peripheral blood. The receptor source for this set is a woman between 45 and 60 years old with COVID-19, enrolled during active disease.

The rearrangement uses TRBV2 and TRBJ2-2; 7 bases match TRBD2. This CDR3 is built from 14 residues. Trimming at V came to 2 bases and at J to 7 bases, leaving 4 bases not matched to a gene. The germline gives CDR1 SNHLY, CDR2 FYNNEI. DNA of the CDR3: TGTGCCAGCAGTGAACAGGCGGGGGTCGGGGAGCTGTTTTTT. This codes for CASSEQAGVGELFF. The full variable domain, its missing parts supplied by reference TRBV2 and TRBJ2-2, is EPEVTQTPSHQVTQMGQEVILRCVPISNHLYFYWYRQILGQKVEFLVSFYNNEISEKSEIFDDQFSVERPDGSNFTLKIRSTKLEDSAMYFCASSEQAGVGELFFGEGSRLTVL.

The chain carries TRBV12-3 or TRBV12-4 and TRBJ1-4, with 7 bases lining up with TRBD1. After removal of 7 bases from V and 11 bases from J, the junction contained 10 bases not matched to a gene. The CDR3 length is 13 residues. This chain's CDR3 is CASTLRPGQKLFF. As DNA, the CDR3 is TGTGCCAGCACTTTGCGTCCGGGACAGAAACTGTTTTTT.

This clone was seen once. This rearrangement joins TRBV21-1 to TRBJ1-1; TRBD1 is taken as the D call from the table, unchecked against the DNA. TRBV21-1 is assigned pseudogene status. This CDR3 region has 17 residues. CDR3: CASSKALCSPEGAEAFF. In DNA, the CDR3 is TGTGCCAGCAGCAAAGCGCTTTGTAGTCCCGAGGGGGCTGAAGCTTTCTTT.

V is TRBV5-1 and J is TRBJ1-2, with 7 bases lining up with TRBD1. Germline trimming cut 0 bases from V and 1 base from J; bases unmatched to any gene: 3. Germline lookup yields CDR1 SGHRS and CDR2 YFSETQ. CDR3 size: 15 residues. CDR3 DNA sequence: TGCGCCAGCAGCTTGGACCCAGGGGGTAACTATGGCTACACCTTC. Protein product: CASSLDPGGNYGYTF.

This chain links TRBV7-2 with TRBJ1-2; D is unresolved. This CDR3 has 13 residues. V lost 4 bases, J lost 0 bases, and 6 bases lay in between. Looked up from germline, CDR1 is SGHTA and CDR2 is FQGNSA. CDR3 coding DNA: TGTGCCAGCAGCTACATTACTAACTATGGCTACACCTTC. Its translation is CASSYITNYGYTF.

The chain has TRBV6-5 and TRBJ2-3, with 7 bases matching TRBD2. The CDR3 spans 13 residues. The V gene's germline CDR1 is MNHEY and CDR2 SVGAGI. Trimming took 7 bases from V and 4 from J; bases not matched to a gene: 5. CDR3 amino acids: CASKELAADTQYF. CDR3 sequence (DNA): TGTGCCAGCAAGGAGCTAGCGGCAGATACGCAGTATTTT.

The V and J genes are TRBV19 and TRBJ1-1; D call uncertain. The CDR3 spans 12 residues. CDR1 LNHDA and CDR2 SQIVND come from the germline V gene (reference sequence). Trimming pared 3 bases from V and 5 bases from J, leaving 7 bases between. CDR3 in DNA: TGTGCCAGTAGTATCGCACAGACTGAAGCTTTCTTT. Its translation: CASSIAQTEAFF.

The chain recombines TRBV11-2 with TRBJ2-1; D is perhaps TRBD2 (6 bases). The CDR3 consists of 14 residues. The germline CDR1 and CDR2 sequences are SGHAT and FQNNGV. With 5 bases removed from V and 5 bases from J, the gap between germline ends came to 13 bases. CDR3 nucleotides: TGTGCCAGCAGCCTTAGCGGCTTTGACAATGAGCAGTTCTTC. Translating gives CASSLSGFDNEQFF.